These T cell receptor beta chains were read from a single sample in a study of blood T cell repertoires in COVID-19. Here immunoSEQ multiplex PCR was the method, and the copy in TCRdb shows in-frame clones only, minus some. The sample has 85,000 to 95,000 clones; more than 70% are singletons. The sample consisted of peripheral blood. Every receptor here comes from a man in his 60s with acute or convalescent COVID-19. CDR3s include the opening cysteine and the closing phenylalanine or tryptophan. The D gene is left open where the match is weak. Size values are once, few and many counts, or a class for expanded clones, and some rows have none.

TRBV7-2	NA	TRBD2	TRBJ2-7	CASSFASGGINYEQYF	TGTGCCAGCAGCTTCGCTAGCGGGGGGATCAACTACGAGCAGTACTTC
TRBV7-6	NA	TRBD1	TRBJ2-1	CASSYTGTGGNEQFF	TGTGCCAGCAGCTATACCGGGACAGGGGGCAATGAGCAGTTCTTC
TRBV7-2	NA	TRBD1	TRBJ2-2	CASSRTGTNTGELFF	TGTGCCAGCAGCCGGACAGGGACGAACACCGGGGAGCTGTTTTTT
TRBV7-8	NA	NA	TRBJ2-4	CASSSVLRQGRNIQYF	TGTGCCAGCAGCTCCGTCTTGAGGCAGGGCAGAAACATTCAGTACTTC
TRBV6-5	NA	TRBD1	TRBJ1-1	CASFDRGLRSTEAFF	TGTGCCAGCTTTGACAGGGGGCTTCGGAGCACTGAAGCTTTCTTT
TRBV19	NA	TRBD1	TRBJ1-2	CAIWTGFGYTF	TGTGCCATCTGGACAGGGTTTGGCTACACCTTC
TRBV13	NA	TRBD1	TRBJ1-1	CASSSGTGEAFF	TGTGCCAGCAGCTCAGGGACAGGTGAAGCTTTCTTT
TRBV3-1/TRBV3-2	NA	NA	TRBJ2-3	CASSQMLQADTQYF	TGTGCCAGCAGCCAGATGCTCCAGGCGGATACGCAGTATTTT
TRBV2	NA	NA	TRBJ2-7	CASRQGSYEQYF	TGTGCCAGCAGACAGGGTTCATACGAGCAGTACTTC
TRBV24-1	NA	TRBD2	TRBJ2-1	CATSDPGTSADNEQFF	TGTGCCACCAGTGACCCCGGGACTAGCGCTGACAATGAGCAGTTCTTC
TRBV6-5	few	TRBD1	TRBJ1-5	CASRDRESNQPQHF	TGTGCCAGCAGGGACAGGGAAAGCAATCAGCCCCAGCATTTT
TRBV7-2	NA	NA	TRBJ2-2	CASSLHGAGELFF	TGTGCCAGCAGCTTACACGGGGCCGGGGAGCTGTTTTTT
TRBV19	NA	NA	TRBJ1-5	CASSIRFSGVNQPQHF	TGTGCCAGTAGTATAAGGTTTTCAGGGGTCAATCAGCCCCAGCATTTT
TRBV3-1/TRBV3-2	NA	NA	TRBJ1-6	CASSQDRGIGGNSPLHF	TGTGCCAGCAGCCAAGATAGGGGAATAGGGGGTAATTCACCCCTCCACTTT
TRBV6-5	NA	TRBD2	TRBJ2-2	CASTQAGGVSGELFF	TGTGCCAGCACCCAGGCGGGGGGTGTTTCCGGGGAGCTGTTTTTT
TRBV7-3	NA	TRBD2	TRBJ2-1	CASSLRERGDPNEQFF	TGTGCCAGCAGCTTAAGGGAGCGGGGGGACCCTAATGAGCAGTTCTTC
TRBV2	NA	NA	TRBJ2-3	CATRDFSSTDTQYF	TGTGCCACCCGGGACTTCTCTAGCACAGATACGCAGTATTTT
TRBV27	NA	TRBD1	TRBJ2-7	CASSLLGQGSYEQYF	TGTGCCAGCAGTTTACTGGGACAGGGCTCCTACGAGCAGTACTTC
TRBV29-1	NA	TRBD1	TRBJ2-2	CSVRTGAGELFF	TGCAGCGTCCGGACAGGTGCCGGGGAGCTGTTTTTT
TRBV30	NA	TRBD1	TRBJ2-5	CAWSRDRGPQETQYF	TGTGCCTGGAGCCGGGACAGGGGCCCGCAAGAGACCCAGTACTTC
TRBV2	NA	TRBD1	TRBJ1-2	CASSLSGGTVGYTF	TGTGCCAGCAGTCTTAGTGGTGGGACAGTCGGCTACACCTTC
TRBV5-4	NA	TRBD1	TRBJ2-7	CASSILGQGYEQYF	TGTGCCAGCAGCATCTTAGGACAGGGCTACGAGCAGTACTTC
TRBV24-1	NA	NA	TRBJ1-2	CATLGEGYGYTF	TGTGCGACCCTCGGGGAAGGCTATGGCTACACCTTC
TRBV6-5	once	TRBD1	TRBJ1-6	CASSYRDRGSPLHF	TGTGCCAGCAGTTACCGGGACAGGGGTTCACCCCTCCACTTT
TRBV7-2	few	NA	TRBJ2-5	CASSLTSAGEETQYF	TGTGCCAGCAGCTTAACATCGGCAGGGGAAGAGACCCAGTACTTC
TRBV19	NA	TRBD1	TRBJ1-1	CASEDRVGTEAFF	TGTGCCAGCGAAGACAGGGTTGGCACTGAAGCTTTCTTT